This T cell receptor beta chain was found in a study of T cells in Graves' hyperthyroidism and ophthalmopathy. What was amplified from RNA transcripts were TCR beta CDR3 regions. RT-PCR in the first round (using the HTBI primer set) targeted the TCR CDR3. TCRdb re-analysed the multiplex PCR reads in MiXCR, keeping a single row per CDR3 protein. The table has 750,000 to 900,000 distinct CDR3 sequences, more than 30% seen once. This clonotype was counted between two and nine times. Participants, patients aged 18 to 65, had newly diagnosed hyperthyroidism with a duration under 2 months. With 7 bases removed from V and 5 bases from J, the gap between germline ends came to 15 bases. Germline CDR1 SGHVS, CDR2 FQNEAQ. The CDR3 is 13 amino acids.

The material sequenced was blood. The chain has TRBV7-8 and TRBJ2-7; tentatively, D is TRBD2 (7 bases). The TCR originated in a young man with Graves' hyperthyroidism. The CDR3 loop reads CASTLTGRDEQYF. The CDR3 nucleotides are TGTGCCAGCACCCTAACAGGGAGGGACGAGCAGTACTTC. Based on the CDR3 plus reference TRBV7-8 and TRBJ2-7, the full variable domain is GAGVSQSPRYKVAKRGQDVALRCDPISGHVSLFWYQQALGQGPEFLTYFQNEAQLDKSGLPSDRFFAERPEGSVSTLKIQRTQQEDSAVYLCASTLTGRDEQYFGPGTRLTVT.